These 28 T cell receptor beta chains came from one sample sequenced in a study of early T cells in non-severe SARS-CoV-2 infection. MiXCR, applied by TCRdb to the 5' RACE reads, yields one record per CDR3 protein. The repertoire has about 69,000 distinct CDR3 sequences, 4.6% of them found once; the top ten carry approximately 3.7%. The sequences come from whole blood, collected at baseline. The receptors shown here come from an adult who was a healthcare worker with PCR-confirmed SARS-CoV-2 infection or an uninfected control (not recorded which). The donor label of this sample is uncertain.

Many counts were recorded for this clonotype. The CDR3 here is CSVTGQETQYF. For the CDR3, the DNA is TGCAGCGTTACGGGACAAGAGACCCAGTACTTC. The chain couples TRBV29-1 to TRBJ2-5, with TRBD2 as a possible D gene (5 bases). CDR3 size: 11 residues. The V end was cut by 5 bases, the J end by 2 bases, with 6 bases between. CDR1 and CDR2 (germline): SQVTM, ANQGSEA.

This clonotype has more than one count but fewer than ten. This sequence may be a read error, since a much larger clone differs from it by one base. The rearrangement joins TRBV20-1 to TRBJ2-3; D remains ambiguous. This CDR3 spans 10 amino acids. Per germline, CDR1 DFQATT and CDR2 SNEGSKA (reference sequence). Here the CDR3 reads CSDRVDTQYF. CDR3 nucleotide sequence: TGCAGTGATAGAGTTGATACGCAGTATTTT.

This clonotype was picked up many times. The genes are TRBV10-3 and TRBJ2-7; perhaps D is TRBD1 or TRBD2 (5 bases each). Germline assignment: CDR1 ENHRY and CDR2 SYGVKD. This CDR3 comprises 16 residues. Trimming took 3 bases from V and 0 from J, leaving 15 bases between them. In DNA form, the CDR3 reads TGTGCCATCAGTGATGAGGGGTTTGGGGCCTCCTACGAGCAGTACTTC. Its protein is CAISDEGFGASYEQYF.

The sample holds many counts of this clonotype. CDR3 sequence: CASSVVGAAYNEQFF. CDR3 DNA: TGTGCCAGCAGCGTGGTAGGGGCCGCCTACAATGAGCAGTTCTTC. V gene TRBV9 combines with J gene TRBJ2-1; TRBD1 might be the D (5 bases). The length of the CDR3 is 15 residues. Germline CDR1 and CDR2: SGDLS and YYNGEE. V was pared by 2 bases and J by 2 bases, with 11 bases between.

This clonotype was detected many times. The chain carries TRBV6-6 and TRBJ1-6, with D hard to call. The germline V gene has CDR1 MNHNY and CDR2 SVGAGI (reference sequence). CDR3 length: 15 amino acids. V lost 0 bases, J lost 5 bases, and 8 bases lay in between. CDR3 loop: CASSYSRLNNSPLHF. CDR3 nucleotides: TGTGCCAGCAGTTACTCTCGTCTAAATAATTCACCCCTCCACTTT.

This clonotype was observed at least ten times. The chain joins TRBV28 to TRBJ1-5; TRBD1 is a possible D gene (6 bases). Trimming left V 10 bases short and J 0 bases short, with 13 bases between. CDR3 size: 14 residues. Germline CDR1 is MDHEN and CDR2 is SYDVKM. CDR3 amino acids: CATKDRDSNQPQHF. For the CDR3, the DNA is TGTGCCACCAAGGACAGAGATAGCAATCAGCCCCAGCATTTT.

The table lists this clonotype with many counts. The rearrangement links TRBV5-1 to TRBJ2-7; 15 bases are shared with TRBD2. Germline CDR1 SGHRS, CDR2 YFSETQ. CDR3 length equals 18 residues. V lost 4 bases and J lost 4; bases outside the gene matches: 12. CDR3 sequence reads: CASSPTSGTSGGRYEQYF. The DNA of the CDR3 is TGCGCCAGCAGCCCCACCTCAGGGACTAGCGGGGGGCGGTACGAGCAGTACTTC.

This rearrangement joins TRBV13 to TRBJ2-1; D call uncertain. V was cut by 1 base and J by 7 bases, with 8 bases left in between. The V gene's germline CDR1 is PRHDT and CDR2 FYEKMQ (reference sequence). The CDR3 consists of 13 residues. CDR3 sequence (DNA): TGTGCCAGCAGCTTAGAGGGCAGAAATGAGCAGTTCTTC. Protein: CASSLEGRNEQFF.

This chain links TRBV12-5 with TRBJ1-1; a weak D match, TRBD1 (5 bases). The CDR3 contains 17 residues. In germline, CDR1 is LGHNT, CDR2 FRNRAP. V gave up 0 bases and J gave up 2 bases, with 16 bases separating them. CDR3 bases: TGTGCTAGTGGTTTGGTACTATTCCCAGGGAACAACACTGAAGCTTTCTTT. Translation gives CASGLVLFPGNNTEAFF.

This sequence joins TRBV11-3 and TRBJ2-2; no clear D. CDR3 size: 15 residues. Germline-derived CDR1 and CDR2 are SGHNT and YENEEA. V lost 0 bases, J lost 3 bases, and 8 bases lay in between. The CDR3 DNA is TGTGCCAGCAGCTTAGAAGGTGGCTACACCGGGGAGCTGTTTTTT. It yields the protein CASSLEGGYTGELFF.

This clonotype was seen only a few times. This sequence joins TRBV7-9 and TRBJ1-2; perhaps TRBD1 as D (6 bases). Germline CDR1 reads SEHNR; CDR2 reads FQNEAQ (reference sequence). The CDR3 consists of 16 residues. The V and J ends lost 3 bases and 7 bases respectively, with 21 bases between them. CDR3 loop: CASSFQDRRGFGGYTF. CDR3 sequence (DNA): TGTGCCAGCAGCTTCCAGGACCGTAGGGGGTTTGGTGGCTACACCTTC.

In this sample, this clonotype turned up many times. The rearrangement joins TRBV29-1 to TRBJ2-7; 9 positions match TRBD1. The CDR3 length is 15 residues. With 6 bases clipped from V and 0 bases from J, the junction kept 9 bases outside the gene matches. Germline V gene lookup returns CDR1 SQVTM and CDR2 ANQGSEA. CDR3 nucleotide sequence: TGCAGCGTGGGAACGGGACAGGGCCTCTCCTACGAGCAGTACTTC. This sequence encodes CSVGTGQGLSYEQYF.

On this clonotype itself: Relative to the germline gene, one junction end is altered; a read error may explain this. The chain is built from TRBV25-1 and TRBJ2-2, with D unclear. Germline values: CDR1 MGHDK, CDR2 SYGVNS. This CDR3 contains 15 residues. The CDR3 is CANSRTPINTGELFF. In DNA, the CDR3 is TGTGCCAACAGTCGGACCCCGATTAACACCGGGGAGCTGTTTTTT.

The J gene is TRBJ1-4, the V gene TRBV11-2, with 9 positions matching TRBD1. With V trimmed by 4 bases and J by 0 bases, 12 bases remained unmatched. The CDR3 has 19 residues. The germline V gene encodes CDR1 SGHAT and CDR2 FQNNGV. The CDR3 DNA sequence: TGTGCCAGCAGCTCAGCTTTACGGGACAGGGCTTCAACTAATGAAAAACTGTTTTTT. Encoded protein: CASSSALRDRASTNEKLFF.

The J gene is TRBJ2-1, the V gene TRBV2; TRBD1 matches at 9 bases. Losses at the gene ends were 5 bases for V and 10 bases for J; bases not matched to a gene: 12. Germline CDR1 and CDR2: SNHLY and FYNNEI. The CDR3 is 15 residues long. CDR3 sequence reads: CASSTGQGKSAEQFF. The CDR3 region has the DNA TGTGCCAGCAGTACGGGACAGGGAAAATCCGCAGAGCAGTTCTTC.

This clonotype has ten or more counts. This chain joins TRBV6-2 or TRBV6-3 and TRBJ2-4, with no clear D. Germline values: CDR1 MNHEY, CDR2 SVGEGT. This CDR3 is 14 amino acids long. The V and J ends lost 0 bases and 8 bases respectively, with 11 bases between them. CDR3 amino acids: CASSYSGIQDIQYF. For the CDR3, the DNA is TGTGCCAGCAGTTACTCGGGGATTCAGGACATTCAGTACTTC.

This clonotype was detected many times. The chain joins TRBV7-6 to TRBJ2-1, with 8 bases that match TRBD2. The CDR3 runs to 18 residues. Germline values: CDR1 SGHVS, CDR2 FNYEAQ. V lost 3 bases to trimming and J lost 4 bases; unmatched junction nucleotides: 14. CDR3 residues: CASSFRQPGSGGYNEQFF. In DNA, the CDR3 is TGTGCCAGCAGCTTCCGACAGCCTGGGAGCGGGGGATACAATGAGCAGTTCTTC.

At least ten counts were recorded for this clonotype. The chain is built from TRBV14 and TRBJ2-5; TRBD2 is a possible D gene (5 bases). Trimming cost V 1 base and J 0 bases, with 9 bases left between them. The CDR3 runs 15 residues. CDR1 is SGHDN and CDR2 is FVKESK in the germline V gene. The CDR3 DNA reads as TGTGCCAGCAGCCAAGGGGTCGGGGACCAAGAGACCCAGTACTTC. It translates to CASSQGVGDQETQYF. Full variable domain (remainder filled in from reference TRBV14 and TRBJ2-5): EAGVTQFPSHSVIEKGQTVTLRCDPISGHDNLYWYRRVMGKEIKFLLHFVKESKQDESGMPNNRFLAERTGGTYSTLKVQPAELEDSGVYFCASSQGVGDQETQYFGPGTRLLVL.

This clonotype was seen repeatedly, ten times or more. This rearrangement joins TRBV30 to TRBJ2-1; 9 bases match TRBD2. There are 16 residues in the CDR3. V gave up 4 bases and J gave up 3 bases; unmatched junction bases: 10. In germline, CDR1 is GTSNPN, CDR2 SVGIG (reference sequence). In DNA form, the CDR3 reads TGTGCCTGGAAGGTTAAACGAGCGGGGGGCTACAATGAGCAGTTCTTC. Translating gives CAWKVKRAGGYNEQFF.

This clonotype was observed many times. V gene TRBV20-1 combines with J gene TRBJ2-7; maybe TRBD1 (6 bases). This CDR3 spans 12 amino acids. The germline V gene has CDR1 DFQATT and CDR2 SNEGSKA (reference sequence). V lost 8 bases and J lost 0, with 11 bases in between. The CDR3 sequence is CSPKGVSYEQYF. CDR3 nucleotides: TGCAGTCCAAAGGGGGTCTCCTACGAGCAGTACTTC.

This clonotype was found many times. The gene calls are TRBV6-5 and TRBJ2-3; no reliable D call. Germline CDR1 and CDR2: MNHEY and SVGAGI. The CDR3 totals 14 residues. V shed 6 bases and J shed 1 base, with 11 bases lying between them. Here the CDR3 reads CASSPRLGTDTQYF. Written as DNA, the CDR3 is TGTGCCAGCAGCCCCCGGCTGGGCACAGATACGCAGTATTTT.

With respect to this clonotype: An end of the junction differs from the germline gene, which may be a read error. The gene calls are TRBV2 and TRBJ1-4; 9 nucleotides match TRBD1. The CDR3 contains 14 residues. Looked up from germline, CDR1 is SNHLY and CDR2 is FYNNEI. CDR3 coding DNA: TGTGCCAGCACTGAACAGGGGGCTGTTGAAAAACTGTTTTTT. Its protein is CASTEQGAVEKLFF.

This clonotype has at least ten counts. The chain is built from TRBV18 and TRBJ1-1; no clear D gene. Germline V CDR1 and CDR2: KGHSH, LQKENI. The CDR3 has 14 amino acids. V lost 1 base and J 1 base, leaving 7 bases between the germline ends. CDR3 in DNA: TGTGCCAGCTCACCACGCACGGAGAACACTGAAGCTTTCTTT. It codes for CASSPRTENTEAFF.

The table lists this clonotype with a few counts. The V gene is TRBV5-4, the J gene TRBJ2-5; D unclear. The length of the CDR3 is 13 residues. The V gene's germline CDR1 is SGHNT and CDR2 YYREEE (reference sequence). With 0 bases removed from V and 4 bases from J, the gap between germline ends came to 7 bases. Here the CDR3 reads CASSLVLGETQYF. The CDR3 nucleotides read TGTGCCAGCAGCTTGGTTCTAGGAGAGACCCAGTACTTC.

In this sample, this clonotype turned up a few times. The V gene is TRBV3-1, the J gene TRBJ1-5, with D maybe TRBD1 (6 bases). This CDR3 contains 14 residues. V was trimmed by 1 base and J by 4 bases, leaving 8 bases between them. The germline gives CDR1 LGHDT, CDR2 YNNKEL (reference sequence). In DNA, the CDR3 is TGTGCCAGCAGCCAAGGGACAGATAATCAGCCCCAGCATTTT. It yields the protein CASSQGTDNQPQHF. Full variable domain (outside the CDR3, taken from reference TRBV3-1 and TRBJ1-5): DTAVSQTPKYLVTQMGNDKSIKCEQNLGHDTMYWYKQDSKKFLKIMFSYNNKELIINETVPNRFSPKSPDKAHLNLHINSLELGDSAVYFCASSQGTDNQPQHFGDGTRLSIL.

The V gene is TRBV20-1, the J gene TRBJ2-5, with D perhaps given as TRBD1 or TRBD2 (6 bases each). CDR3 length equals 12 residues. The V gene's germline CDR1 is DFQATT and CDR2 SNEGSKA (reference sequence). Trimming pared 4 bases from V and 6 bases from J, leaving 12 bases between. CDR3: CSAKEGGQTQYF. CDR3 nucleotides: TGCAGTGCTAAAGAGGGGGGACAGACCCAGTACTTC.

The sample holds many counts of this clonotype. The J gene is TRBJ1-3, the V gene TRBV29-1; TRBD1 matches 9 bases. V trimming: 6 bases; J trimming: 2 bases; junction bases outside the gene matches: 8. Germline lookup yields CDR1 SQVTM and CDR2 ANQGSEA. This CDR3 contains 15 residues. Written as DNA, the CDR3 is TGCAGCGTCGCCCGGGACAGGGCAACTGGAAACACCATATATTTT. Its protein product is CSVARDRATGNTIYF.

This clonotype was found a few times. The chain joins TRBV7-8 to TRBJ1-1; D is unclear. The CDR3 has 16 residues. CDR1 is SGHVS and CDR2 is FQNEAQ in the germline V gene. V lost 4 bases and J lost 8, with 23 bases in between. DNA for the CDR3: TGTGCCAGCAGCTCAAGTGGGCAGGCCGTCAAGATCGAAGCTTTCTTT. It specifies CASSSSGQAVKIEAFF. The full variable domain, in which reference TRBV7-8 and TRBJ1-1 provide the parts outside the CDR3, is GAGVSQSPRYKVAKRGQDVALRCDPISGHVSLFWYQQALGQGPEFLTYFQNEAQLDKSGLPSDRFFAERPEGSVSTLKIQRTQQEDSAVYLCASSSSGQAVKIEAFFGQGTRLTVV.